The 2 T cell receptor beta chains presented below share a single source sample, sequenced in a study of early T cells in non-severe SARS-CoV-2 infection. In TCRdb, the 5' RACE reads were re-called with MiXCR into one record per CDR3 protein. The sample has some 40,000 distinct CDR3 sequences, 3.5% to 5% seen once. The sample comprised whole blood. These receptors were collected from an adult who was a healthcare worker with PCR-confirmed SARS-CoV-2 infection or an uninfected control (not recorded which).

This clonotype was found many times. V and J are TRBV3-1 and TRBJ1-1; D uncertain. There are 14 residues in the CDR3. V lost 0 bases and J lost 0, with 5 bases in between. CDR1 is LGHDT, CDR2 YNNKEL, per germline (reference sequence). This chain's CDR3 is CASSQDGLNTEAFF. The CDR3 coding sequence is TGTGCCAGCAGCCAAGATGGGTTGAACACTGAAGCTTTCTTT.

This clonotype was counted only a few times. The rearrangement links TRBV19 to TRBJ2-2, with D perhaps TRBD1 (6 bases). In germline, CDR1 is LNHDA, CDR2 SQIVND (reference sequence). Trimming took off 4 bases at V and 6 bases at J, with 12 bases between the two ends. The CDR3 is 14 amino acids. CDR3 sequence (DNA): TGTGCCAGTAGTACACCAACAGGGTCCGGGGAGCTGTTTTTT. As protein: CASSTPTGSGELFF.